Following are 27 T cell receptor beta chains from one sample sequenced in a study of blood T cell repertoires in COVID-19. Clones were sequenced by immunoSEQ multiplex PCR, and TCRdb holds only the in-frame ones, with some missing. The data contain 55,000 to 80,000 clones, 88% of them singletons. The sequencing sample was made of peripheral blood. The source of these receptors is a woman aged 55-70 years with acute or convalescent COVID-19.

This chain uses TRBV19 with TRBJ2-1, with 15 bases fitting TRBD2. The CDR3 spans 17 residues. The J segment lost 10 bases and the V segment lost 6 bases, leaving 13 bases of the junction unmatched. CDR1 and CDR2 (germline): LNHDA, SQIVND (reference sequence). CDR3 in amino acids: CASRGRMGLAGGGEQFF. The CDR3 DNA reads as TGTGCCAGTAGGGGTCGAATGGGACTAGCGGGAGGTGGAGAGCAGTTCTTC.

The rearrangement links TRBV10-3 to TRBJ2-3; D may be TRBD2 (6 bases). In germline, CDR1 is ENHRY, CDR2 SYGVKD. The CDR3 contains 14 residues. Trimming removed 11 bases from V and 1 base from J, with 16 bases in between. This CDR3 is CASRPREGTDTQYF. CDR3 DNA: TGTGCCTCGCGGCCCAGGGAGGGCACAGATACGCAGTATTTT.

In this sample, this clone turned up a few times. This rearrangement joins TRBV7-2 to TRBJ1-2; D not resolved. The CDR3 is 15 amino acids. V was trimmed by 7 bases and J by 3 bases, leaving 18 bases between them. Germline CDR1 is SGHTA and CDR2 is FQGNSA. The CDR3 spells CASNPSRFRDYGYTF. The CDR3 DNA reads TGTGCCAGCAACCCGAGCCGCTTCCGCGACTATGGCTACACCTTC.

This rearrangement joins TRBV5-1 to TRBJ1-1; 10 nucleotides match TRBD1. J was trimmed by 6 bases and V by 3 bases; bases with no gene match: 5. This CDR3 is built from 14 residues. CDR1 and CDR2 from the germline V gene are SGHRS and YFSETQ. CDR3 nucleotide sequence: TGCGCCAGCAGCTCCGGACAGGGGGTTCCTGAAGCTTTCTTT. Translating it yields CASSSGQGVPEAFF.

The chain joins TRBV30 to TRBJ1-6; D is possibly TRBD1 (5 bases). CDR1 is GTSNPN, CDR2 SVGIG, per germline (reference sequence). The CDR3 is made up of 13 amino acids. The V end was cut by 3 bases, the J end by 8 bases, with 11 bases between. The CDR3 DNA sequence: TGTGCCTGGAGGCAGGGTTGGGATTCACCCCTCCACTTT. It codes for CAWRQGWDSPLHF. Looking up the rest from reference TRBV30 and TRBJ1-6 gives the full variable domain: SQTIHQWPATLVQPVGSPLSLECTVEGTSNPNLYWYRQAAGRGLQLLFYSVGIGQISSEVPQNLSASRPQDRQFILSSKKLLLSDSGFYLCAWRQGWDSPLHFGNGTRLTVT.

The V and J genes are TRBV27 and TRBJ1-4; D perhaps matches TRBD1 (5 bases). Trimming left V 7 bases short and J 8 bases short, with 17 bases between. Germline V gene sequence: CDR1 MNHEY, CDR2 SMNVEV (reference sequence). The CDR3 contains 14 residues. Here the CDR3 reads CASKKGQGTEKLFF. CDR3 nucleotides: TGTGCCAGCAAAAAGGGGCAGGGTACCGAAAAACTGTTTTTT.

The genes are TRBV28 and TRBJ2-3, with 10 bases aligning to TRBD1. Germline lookup yields CDR1 MDHEN and CDR2 SYDVKM. J gave up 2 bases and V 0 bases, and 2 bases lay outside the gene matches. This CDR3 is built from 16 residues. CDR3 sequence reads: CASSLWGQGYTDTQYF. The CDR3 DNA reads TGTGCCAGCAGTTTATGGGGACAGGGGTACACAGATACGCAGTATTTT.

This clone showed up just a few times. CDR3 protein: CASSLAGGQPQHF. DNA for the CDR3: TGTGCCAGCAGCTTAGCCGGAGGTCAGCCCCAGCATTTT. The chain couples TRBV7-8 to TRBJ1-5, with no clear D. CDR3 size: 13 residues. V was clipped by 0 bases and J by 6 bases, with 6 bases between them. The germline gives CDR1 SGHVS, CDR2 FQNEAQ.

The chain employs TRBV5-1 and TRBJ1-4; 10 bases are a match to TRBD1. V lost 0 bases to trimming and J lost 8 bases; unmatched junction nucleotides: 4. The CDR3 contains 15 residues. Per germline, CDR1 SGHRS and CDR2 YFSETQ. The CDR3 nucleotides read TGCGCCAGCAGCTTGGGGACAGGGGGTCGGGAAAAACTGTTTTTT. This encodes CASSLGTGGREKLFF.

The V and J genes are TRBV6-1 and TRBJ2-5, with 9 bases matching TRBD2. Losses at the gene ends were 0 bases for V and 5 bases for J; bases not matched to a gene: 7. The CDR3 is 16 amino acids. Germline values: CDR1 MNHNS, CDR2 SASEGT. This chain's CDR3 is CASSEAKSGRWETQYF. As DNA, the CDR3 is TGTGCCAGCAGTGAAGCCAAAAGCGGGAGGTGGGAGACCCAGTACTTC.

The chain carries TRBV19 and TRBJ1-1; 8 positions match TRBD1. Trimming cost V 7 bases and J 0 bases; bases outside gene matches: 16. The CDR3 is 18 amino acids. Germline values: CDR1 LNHDA, CDR2 SQIVND (reference sequence). CDR3 nucleotides: TGTGCCAGTATTGATTCGGCGGCCAGGGGGCTTATGAACACTGAAGCTTTCTTT. The encoded protein is CASIDSAARGLMNTEAFF.

The V call is TRBV7-2, the J call TRBJ2-7; TRBD2 agrees at 8 bases. J was trimmed by 7 bases and V by 2 bases; bases with no gene match: 4. The CDR3 spans 13 residues. Per the germline V gene, CDR1 is SGHTA and CDR2 is FQGNSA. This CDR3 reads CASSLTRGGEQYV. The CDR3 region has the DNA TGTGCCAGCAGCTTAACCCGGGGGGGGGAGCAGTACGTC.

The chain employs TRBV7-7 and TRBJ2-5; a weak D match, TRBD2 (6 bases). Per germline, CDR1 SSHAT and CDR2 FNYEAQ (reference sequence). With 1 base removed from V and 0 bases from J, the gap between germline ends came to 9 bases. The CDR3 spans 15 residues. This chain's CDR3 is CASSLEWGDQETQYF. CDR3 coding DNA: TGTGCCAGCAGCTTAGAATGGGGGGACCAAGAGACCCAGTACTTC.

The CDR3, as DNA: TGCGCCAGCAGCTTGGGCAGCGCTAACACTGAAGCTTTCTTT. As protein: CASSLGSANTEAFF. The chain has TRBV5-1 and TRBJ1-1, with D uncertain. Germline V CDR1 and CDR2: SGHRS, YFSETQ. V was trimmed by 0 bases and J by 2 bases, leaving 8 bases between them. The CDR3 totals 14 residues.

The V call is TRBV5-6, the J call TRBJ1-5; perhaps TRBD1 as D (6 bases). The V end was cut by 0 bases, the J end by 4 bases, with 8 bases between. The length of the CDR3 is 14 residues. Germline CDR1 reads SGHDT; CDR2 reads YYEEEE. The CDR3 spells CASSLDGQNQPQHF. For the CDR3, the DNA is TGTGCCAGCAGCTTGGACGGACAGAATCAGCCCCAGCATTTT. Full variable domain (outside the CDR3, taken from reference TRBV5-6 and TRBJ1-5): DAGVTQSPTHLIKTRGQQVTLRCSPKSGHDTVSWYQQALGQGPQFIFQYYEEEERQRGNFPDRFSGHQFPNYSSELNVNALLLGDSALYLCASSLDGQNQPQHFGDGTRLSIL.

The rearrangement links TRBV6-6 to TRBJ1-5; 10 positions match TRBD1. V lost 5 bases to trimming and J lost 0 bases; unmatched junction nucleotides: 16. The CDR3 extends over 20 amino acids. Germline CDR1 is MNHNY and CDR2 is SVGAGI (reference sequence). CDR3 nucleotides: TGTGCCAGCAGTCGCCGAGGGACAGGGGTTGAAATATATAGCAATCAGCCCCAGCATTTT. This gives the protein CASSRRGTGVEIYSNQPQHF.

Comment on this clone: This CDR3 is also generated by other DNA sequences in the sample. The genes are TRBV7-2 and TRBJ2-6; TRBD2 is a possible D gene (7 bases). This CDR3 has 17 residues. Germline V gives CDR1 SGHTA, CDR2 FQGNSA. With 2 bases removed from V and 4 bases from J, the gap between germline ends came to 15 bases. CDR3 sequence (DNA): TGTGCCAGCAGCTTATCCATGGGGGGGCTCGGGGCCAACGTCCTGACTTTC. This codes for CASSLSMGGLGANVLTF.

In its sample, this clone was seen a few times. The gene calls are TRBV19 and TRBJ2-2; 7 bases map to TRBD1. The CDR3 extends over 16 amino acids. CDR1 is LNHDA and CDR2 is SQIVND in the germline V gene (reference sequence). Trimming at V came to 0 bases and at J to 2 bases, leaving 3 bases not matched to a gene. The CDR3 spells CASSIEGQINTGELFF. In nucleotides, the CDR3 is TGTGCCAGTAGTATAGAGGGACAGATAAACACCGGGGAGCTGTTTTTT.

This chain joins TRBV7-9 and TRBJ1-1; D ambiguous. The CDR3 has 14 residues. Trimming shortened V by 6 bases and J by 1 base, and 12 bases separated the two germline ends. The germline gives CDR1 SEHNR, CDR2 FQNEAQ (reference sequence). The CDR3: CASREGERNTEAFF. The CDR3 DNA reads as TGTGCCAGCAGAGAGGGTGAGAGGAACACTGAAGCTTTCTTT.

This chain connects TRBV11-2 to TRBJ2-5; 11 bases fit TRBD1. Germline values: CDR1 SGHAT, CDR2 FQNNGV. V dropped 5 bases and J dropped 5; count of bases not matched to a gene: 1. The length of the CDR3 is 13 residues. CDR3 nucleotide sequence: TGTGCCAGCAGCCGGGACAGGGGGGAGACCCAGTACTTC. This gives the protein CASSRDRGETQYF.

This clone appeared a few times. The chain couples TRBV12-3 or TRBV12-4 to TRBJ1-2; 10 bases are a match to TRBD1. The CDR3 consists of 13 residues. Trimming cost V 6 bases and J 7 bases; bases outside gene matches: 5. DNA for the CDR3: TGTGCCAGCAGCTCGACAGGGGGCAGTGGCTACACCTTC. This encodes CASSSTGGSGYTF.

The chain combines TRBV5-1 with TRBJ2-1, with TRBD2 matching over 8 bases. Germline CDR1 reads SGHRS; CDR2 reads YFSETQ. Trimming took 2 bases from V and 0 from J; bases not matched to a gene: 7. CDR3 length: 17 amino acids. In DNA, the CDR3 is TGCGCCAGCAGCTTCCGACGGGGGGGCGCCTCCTACAATGAGCAGTTCTTC. Translated, it gives CASSFRRGGASYNEQFF.

The V and J genes are TRBV7-2 and TRBJ1-6, with D unresolved. This CDR3 has 13 residues. Looked up from germline, CDR1 is SGHTA and CDR2 is FQGNSA. The ends were cut back, 5 bases at V and 11 bases at J, with 13 bases in the middle. The CDR3 nucleotides are TGTGCCAGCAGCCCCACGGGTAGGCCACCCCTCCACTTT. Its protein is CASSPTGRPPLHF.

The chain joins TRBV6-5 to TRBJ1-1; the D is unclear. Between the trimmed V and J ends, which lost 6 bases and 4 bases, there was a span of 9 bases. The CDR3 covers 12 residues. CDR1 and CDR2 (germline): MNHEY, SVGAGI. CDR3 loop: CASSARSTEAFF. Here the CDR3 DNA reads TGTGCCAGCAGCGCGAGGAGCACTGAAGCTTTCTTT.

This clone has just a few counts. In DNA, the CDR3 is TGTGCCAGCAGCATCAGCGGGTCTGGGGCCAACGTCCTGACTTTC. The encoded protein is CASSISGSGANVLTF. The chain has TRBV7-6 and TRBJ2-6; TRBD2 might be the D (6 bases). CDR1 is SGHVS and CDR2 is FNYEAQ in the germline V gene. The CDR3 spans 15 residues. Deletions cut 5 bases from V and 1 base from J, with 9 bases between.

The V and J genes are TRBV2 and TRBJ1-1, with D maybe TRBD1 (5 bases). Germline CDR1 is SNHLY and CDR2 is FYNNEI. This CDR3 is 13 amino acids long. With 6 bases removed from V and 5 bases from J, the gap between germline ends came to 13 bases. The CDR3 DNA is TGTGCCAGCAGATCCCTGGGGGGTACTGAAGCTTTCTTT. Residues: CASRSLGGTEAFF.

This clone has just a few counts. The CDR3 region is CASSLTGVQETQYF. The CDR3 DNA is TGCGCCAGCAGCCTTACAGGGGTGCAAGAGACCCAGTACTTC. J is TRBJ2-5 and V is TRBV4-1, with 7 bases that match TRBD1. The CDR3 extends over 14 amino acids. Looked up from germline, CDR1 is MGHRA and CDR2 is YSYEKL. The V gene end was trimmed by 4 bases and the J gene end by 2 bases; junction bases not matched to a gene: 4.